This paragraph reports one T cell receptor (beta chain). CDR3 size: 15 residues. Trimming pared 8 bases from V and 0 bases from J, leaving 14 bases between. From germline, CDR1 is MNHNS and CDR2 SASEGT. The data were produced by immunoSEQ multiplex PCR, yet TCRdb's version contains in-frame clones alone and is incomplete. Counted here are roughly 65,000 clones, roughly 86% occurring once; the ten biggest clones make up more than 4.5%. The source of the sample is a study of technical replicates of blood from several donors. The receptor was isolated from a human donor in good health. Some clones in this sample may be carry-over from other donors' samples. Input material: PBMCs. V and J are TRBV6-1 and TRBJ1-5; D unresolved. CDR3: CASDQTADSNQPQHF. CDR3 nucleotides: TGTGCCAGCGATCAAACAGCCGATAGCAATCAGCCCCAGCATTTT.